Shown below are 18 T cell receptor beta chains from a single sample sequenced in a study of response to subunit inactivated influenza vaccine. TCRdb analysed the RT-PCR reads with MiXCR anew, one entry per CDR3 protein. Of 400,000 to 550,000 distinct CDR3 sequences in the sample, about 25% were seen once. The sample in question was CD4+ T cells sorted from PBMCs, obtained about 5 days after vaccination. The origin of the receptors is a man aged 50 to 60 who received an inactivated influenza vaccine.

The chain recombines TRBV20-1 with TRBJ1-2; possibly TRBD1 for D (6 bases). Trimming cost V 4 bases and J 8 bases, with 17 bases left between them. Germline lookup yields CDR1 DFQATT and CDR2 SNEGSKA (reference sequence). This CDR3 has 13 residues. The CDR3 loop is CSAIKGGEDGYTF. CDR3 DNA sequence: TGCAGTGCTATAAAGGGGGGGGAGGACGGCTACACCTTC.

This clonotype was observed a handful of times. The chain is built from TRBV15 and TRBJ2-2; D is possibly TRBD1 (7 bases). The CDR3 runs to 16 residues. The germline V gene encodes CDR1 LNHNV and CDR2 YYDKDF (reference sequence). V lost 5 bases and J 0 bases, leaving 13 bases between the germline ends. In DNA, the CDR3 is TGTGCCACCAGCGGGGGGACAGTATCGAACACCGGGGAGCTGTTTTTT. Protein product: CATSGGTVSNTGELFF.

In its sample, this clonotype was seen once. This sequence joins TRBV5-1 and TRBJ2-1; possibly TRBD2 for D (5 bases). Trimming pared 0 bases from V and 3 bases from J, leaving 10 bases between. Germline V gives CDR1 SGHRS, CDR2 YFSETQ. The CDR3 contains 15 residues. The chain's CDR3 is CASSLDGISYNEQFF. In DNA form, the CDR3 reads TGCGCCAGCAGCTTGGACGGGATAAGCTACAATGAGCAGTTCTTC.

The rearrangement joins TRBV20-1 to TRBJ2-1, with a weak D call TRBD2 (6 bases). V was trimmed by 7 bases and J by 7 bases, leaving 17 bases between them. CDR3 length: 13 residues. The germline gives CDR1 DFQATT, CDR2 SNEGSKA (reference sequence). CDR3 nucleotide sequence: TGCAGTGGTAGGGCGGGAACCAAAAATGAGCAGTTCTTC. Protein sequence: CSGRAGTKNEQFF.

In this sample, this clonotype turned up a few times. This rearrangement joins TRBV5-1 to TRBJ2-1; TRBD2 might be the D (6 bases). This CDR3 contains 16 residues. Germline assignment: CDR1 SGHRS and CDR2 YFSETQ. Trimming took off 0 bases at V and 5 bases at J, with 15 bases between the two ends. The DNA of the CDR3 is TGCGCCAGCAGCTTGGCCACGGTTCGGGGGAACAATGAGCAGTTCTTC. It yields the protein CASSLATVRGNNEQFF. The entire variable domain, with the rest obtained from reference TRBV5-1 and TRBJ2-1, is as follows: KAGVTQTPRYLIKTRGQQVTLSCSPISGHRSVSWYQQTPGQGLQFLFEYFSETQRNKGNFPGRFSGRQFSNSRSEMNVSTLELGDSALYLCASSLATVRGNNEQFFGPGTRLTVL.

J is TRBJ2-5 and V is TRBV7-7, with unresolved D. The CDR3 length is 13 residues. Trimming took 3 bases from V and 3 from J, leaving 8 bases between them. From germline, CDR1 is SSHAT and CDR2 FNYEAQ (reference sequence). The CDR3 region is CASSFLAEETQYF. The DNA of the CDR3 is TGTGCCAGCAGCTTCCTTGCGGAAGAGACCCAGTACTTC.

This clonotype was seen more than once but under ten times. V gene TRBV29-1 combines with J gene TRBJ2-5; the match to TRBD1 covers 9 bases. The CDR3 is made up of 13 amino acids. The germline gives CDR1 SQVTM, CDR2 ANQGSEA. J was trimmed by 5 bases and V by 4 bases; bases with no gene match: 5. The CDR3 sequence: CSVGDRVWETQYF. The CDR3 DNA is TGCAGCGTTGGGGACAGGGTGTGGGAGACCCAGTACTTC.

The CDR3 here is CASARRLGAGLEQFF. The DNA of the CDR3 is TGTGCCAGCGCCCGTAGACTAGGGGCCGGTCTGGAGCAGTTCTTC. The genes are TRBV9 and TRBJ2-1; D perhaps matches TRBD2 (6 bases). Trimming removed 7 bases from V and 10 bases from J, with 24 bases in between. CDR1 SGDLS and CDR2 YYNGEE come from the germline V gene. This CDR3 comprises 15 residues. Complete variable domain (other parts from reference TRBV9 and TRBJ2-1): DSGVTQTPKHLITATGQRVTLRCSPRSGDLSVYWYQQSLDQGLQFLIQYYNGEERAKGNILERFSAQQFPDLHSELNLSSLELGDSALYFCASARRLGAGLEQFFGPGTRLTVL.

The chain employs TRBV6-2 or TRBV6-3 and TRBJ2-1, with 7 bases matching TRBD1. The CDR3 spans 13 residues. The V gene end was trimmed by 6 bases and the J gene end by 8 bases; junction bases not matched to a gene: 7. Germline assignment: CDR1 MNHEY and CDR2 SVGEGT. The CDR3 spells CASRIQGPDEQFF. DNA for the CDR3: TGTGCCAGCAGGATACAGGGGCCGGATGAGCAGTTCTTC.

This chain uses TRBV20-1 with TRBJ2-7, with TRBD1 matching 7 bases. The CDR3 totals 14 residues. Trimming cost V 5 bases and J 4 bases; bases outside gene matches: 11. Germline V gene lookup returns CDR1 DFQATT and CDR2 SNEGSKA (reference sequence). The CDR3 DNA sequence: TGCAGTGCTCCTTCGACAGGGAAAAGATACGAGCAGTACTTC. Translation gives CSAPSTGKRYEQYF.

Only a few counts were recorded for this clonotype. The gene calls are TRBV6-5 and TRBJ1-1, with 8 nucleotides matching TRBD1. With V trimmed by 5 bases and J by 5 bases, 10 bases remained unmatched. CDR3 length: 15 residues. Per germline, CDR1 MNHEY and CDR2 SVGAGI. For the CDR3, the DNA is TGTGCCAGCAGTACCGACAGGGGTCGGACGACTGAAGCTTTCTTT. Translating it yields CASSTDRGRTTEAFF.

To note about this clonotype: Germline and junction disagree at one end, which may indicate a read error. This chain joins TRBV6-1 and TRBJ2-2; 13 bases fit TRBD2. Germline assignment: CDR1 MNHNS and CDR2 SASEGT. This CDR3 contains 16 residues. The CDR3 DNA reads TGTCCCAGCAGCCACGGACTAGCGGGAGTTACCGGGGAGCTGTTTTTT. It translates to CPSSHGLAGVTGELFF.

The chain couples TRBV7-2 to TRBJ2-5, with 8 bases lining up with TRBD2. With 3 bases clipped from V and 0 bases from J, the junction kept 3 bases outside the gene matches. The CDR3 consists of 15 residues. Germline assignment: CDR1 SGHTA and CDR2 FQGNSA. The CDR3 is CASSFGGGYQETQYF. In nucleotides, the CDR3 is TGTGCCAGCAGCTTCGGCGGGGGGTACCAAGAGACCCAGTACTTC.

The sample holds a few counts of this clonotype. The rearrangement joins TRBV6-1 to TRBJ2-1; D call uncertain. CDR3 length: 15 residues. Germline CDR1 reads MNHNS; CDR2 reads SASEGT. Trimming removed 5 bases from V and 0 bases from J, with 11 bases in between. The DNA of the CDR3 is TGTGCCAGCAGTCCGGACGCCAGCTCCTACAATGAGCAGTTCTTC. As protein: CASSPDASSYNEQFF.

This clonotype was seen only a few times. The V call is TRBV9, the J call TRBJ2-1, with D tentatively TRBD1 or TRBD2 (5 bases each). This CDR3 has 14 amino acids. Germline CDR1 is SGDLS and CDR2 is YYNGEE. V lost 4 bases and J lost 5, with 13 bases in between. The CDR3 sequence: CASSSSGTNNEQFF. The DNA of the CDR3 is TGTGCCAGCAGCTCTTCCGGGACGAACAATGAGCAGTTCTTC.

The chain is built from TRBV5-1 and TRBJ2-1, with 11 bases aligning to TRBD2. V lost 0 bases, J lost 6 bases, and 8 bases stayed unmatched. Germline CDR1 SGHRS, CDR2 YFSETQ. This CDR3 is built from 17 residues. DNA for the CDR3: TGCGCCAGCAGCTTGGTCCTTAGCGGGAGGGCCCGCAATGAGCAGTTCTTC. Its translation: CASSLVLSGRARNEQFF. The entire variable domain, with the rest obtained from reference TRBV5-1 and TRBJ2-1, is as follows: KAGVTQTPRYLIKTRGQQVTLSCSPISGHRSVSWYQQTPGQGLQFLFEYFSETQRNKGNFPGRFSGRQFSNSRSEMNVSTLELGDSALYLCASSLVLSGRARNEQFFGPGTRLTVL.

A few counts support this clonotype. The junction does not match germline at one end; this may be a read error. The chain is built from TRBV7-2 and TRBJ2-3, with D possibly matching TRBD2 (6 bases). The germline CDR1 and CDR2 sequences are SGHTA and FQGNSA. The CDR3 consists of 12 residues. This CDR3 reads CASSPTQRVPIF. CDR3 nucleotide sequence: TGTGCCAGCAGCCCGACCCAGCGGGTGCCGATATTT.

This chain connects TRBV5-1 to TRBJ2-2, with D maybe TRBD2 (6 bases). In germline, CDR1 is SGHRS, CDR2 YFSETQ. CDR3 size: 15 residues. V lost 2 bases and J 1 base, leaving 9 bases between the germline ends. The CDR3: CASSFNGGNTGELFF. The CDR3 region has the DNA TGCGCCAGCAGCTTTAACGGGGGGAACACCGGGGAGCTGTTTTTT.